These 14 T cell receptor beta chains were all obtained from the same sample, sequenced in a study of cytomegalovirus exposure and HLA in healthy donors. The assay was immunoSEQ multiplex PCR, and TCRdb's table has in-frame clones only and misses some. The sample yields approximately 140,000 clones, 80% to 90% seen once. Material for sequencing was PBMCs. These receptors all come from a young woman in good health and CMV-seronegative.

This rearrangement joins TRBV2 to TRBJ1-1; D unresolved. Trimming pared 7 bases from V and 1 base from J, leaving 16 bases between. The germline V gene encodes CDR1 SNHLY and CDR2 FYNNEI. The CDR3 length is 15 residues. CDR3: CASTKTKGTNTEAFF. CDR3 DNA: TGTGCCAGCACCAAAACTAAAGGAACGAACACTGAAGCTTTCTTT.

The J gene is TRBJ1-5, the V gene TRBV2; possibly TRBD1 for D (6 bases). The germline V gene encodes CDR1 SNHLY and CDR2 FYNNEI. The CDR3 is 15 residues long. V shed 10 bases and J shed 3 bases, with 19 bases lying between them. The CDR3 DNA follows: TGTGCCAACGCCCTTAACCGGGACAACAATCAGCCCCAGCATTTT. Its translation is CANALNRDNNQPQHF.

This clone was detected only once. J is TRBJ2-3 and V is TRBV5-1; D not certain. Trimming left V 0 bases short and J 0 bases short, with 14 bases between. CDR1 SGHRS and CDR2 YFSETQ come from the germline V gene. The CDR3 runs 17 residues. CDR3 sequence reads: CASSLGPQASSTDTQYF. Written as DNA, the CDR3 is TGCGCCAGCAGCTTGGGTCCCCAGGCTTCGAGCACAGATACGCAGTATTTT.

This chain uses TRBV1 with TRBJ1-2; the listed D gene, TRBD1, was not tested against the DNA. TRBV1 is a listed pseudogene. This CDR3 has 16 residues. The CDR3 protein is CTSSPRTGQPLYGYTF. As DNA, the CDR3 is TGCACCAGCAGCCCCCGGACAGGGCAACCCCTCTATGGCTACACCTTC.

Remarks on this clone: Other DNA sequences in the same sample also yield this CDR3. The chain uses TRBV9 and TRBJ1-2; possible D gene TRBD1, 6 bases. Trimming cost V 3 bases and J 0 bases, with 9 bases left between them. The CDR3 sequence is 14 residues long. Per the germline V gene, CDR1 is SGDLS and CDR2 is YYNGEE. CDR3 DNA: TGTGCCAGCAGCGCACGGACAGCTAACTATGGCTACACCTTC. This encodes CASSARTANYGYTF. Full variable domain (rest looked up from reference TRBV9 and TRBJ1-2): DSGVTQTPKHLITATGQRVTLRCSPRSGDLSVYWYQQSLDQGLQFLIQYYNGEERAKGNILERFSAQQFPDLHSELNLSSLELGDSALYFCASSARTANYGYTFGSGTRLTVV.

The chain recombines TRBV7-9 with TRBJ1-4; the D is unclear. Germline loops: CDR1 SEHNR, CDR2 FQNEAQ (reference sequence). The CDR3 runs 14 residues. The V gene lost 2 bases and the J gene lost 5 bases, with 9 bases spanning the gap. The CDR3 reads CASSLSIPNEKLFF. CDR3 DNA: TGTGCCAGCAGCTTATCCATTCCAAATGAAAAACTGTTTTTT.

The V and J genes are TRBV9 and TRBJ1-2; 10 bases match TRBD1. CDR3 length: 16 amino acids. Germline lookup yields CDR1 SGDLS and CDR2 YYNGEE. J gave up 3 bases and V 2 bases, and 7 bases lay outside the gene matches. The CDR3 region has the DNA TGTGCCAGCAGCGTGAGCATGGACAGGGGGTACTATGGCTACACCTTC. Translated: CASSVSMDRGYYGYTF.

The genes are TRBV19 and TRBJ1-6; 10 bases are a match to TRBD1. The CDR3 is 16 residues long. With V trimmed by 3 bases and J by 4 bases, 3 bases remained unmatched. The germline CDR1 and CDR2 sequences are LNHDA and SQIVND (reference sequence). This CDR3 is CASSIRDRGYNSPLHF. CDR3 DNA: TGTGCCAGTAGTATCCGGGACAGGGGATATAATTCACCCCTCCACTTT.

This rearrangement joins TRBV13 to TRBJ1-6; 9 bases fit TRBD1. CDR3 length: 16 amino acids. V shed 4 bases and J 8 bases; nucleotides not matched to a gene: 9. Germline loops: CDR1 PRHDT, CDR2 FYEKMQ (reference sequence). CDR3 sequence (DNA): TGTGCCAGCAGCTCACCGGGACAGGGTGGTCATTCACCCCTCCACTTT. Its protein is CASSSPGQGGHSPLHF.

This clone was seen only a few times. The chain couples TRBV7-6 to TRBJ2-5; no definite D call. With 3 bases removed from V and 5 bases from J, the gap between germline ends came to 4 bases. Germline CDR1 reads SGHVS; CDR2 reads FNYEAQ. The CDR3 totals 11 residues. The CDR3 DNA sequence: TGTGCCAGCAGCTTGAGCGAGACCCAGTACTTC. Translated, it gives CASSLSETQYF.

The rearrangement joins TRBV11-1 to TRBJ2-7, with TRBD1 as a possible D gene (5 bases). The CDR3 has 13 residues. Trimming took off 1 base at V and 9 bases at J, with 13 bases between the two ends. Germline CDR1 reads SGHAT; CDR2 reads FQDESV (reference sequence). For the CDR3, the DNA is TGTGCCAGCAGCTTAGACAGGACCCCTTTGCAGTACTTC. Amino acid sequence: CASSLDRTPLQYF. The full variable domain, its missing parts supplied by reference TRBV11-1 and TRBJ2-7, is EAEVAQSPRYKITEKSQAVAFWCDPISGHATLYWYRQILGQGPELLVQFQDESVVDDSQLPKDRFSAERLKGVDSTLKIQPAELGDSAMYLCASSLDRTPLQYFGPGTRLTVT.

In its sample, this clone was seen a few times. This chain joins TRBV11-2 and TRBJ1-2, with D perhaps matching TRBD1 (6 bases). Germline assignment: CDR1 SGHAT and CDR2 FQNNGV. The CDR3 loop spans 14 amino acids. V dropped 2 bases and J dropped 2 bases, with 9 bases sitting between them. The CDR3 bases are TGTGCCAGCAGCTTAAGAACAGGGAACTATGGCTACACCTTC. It is translated as CASSLRTGNYGYTF. Drawing the rest from reference TRBV11-2 and TRBJ1-2, the complete variable domain is EAGVAQSPRYKIIEKRQSVAFWCNPISGHATLYWYQQILGQGPKLLIQFQNNGVVDDSQLPKDRFSAERLKGVDSTLKIQPAKLEDSAVYLCASSLRTGNYGYTFGSGTRLTVV.

A few counts support this clone. The chain is built from TRBV4-2 and TRBJ1-2, with a weak D call TRBD1 (6 bases). V gave up 4 bases and J gave up 8 bases, with 11 bases separating them. The germline CDR1 and CDR2 sequences are LGHNA and YNFKEQ. This CDR3 is 12 amino acids long. CDR3 bases: TGTGCCAGCAGCCCCCAGGGGAGCGGCTACACCTTC. Translating it yields CASSPQGSGYTF.

The rearrangement joins TRBV5-6 to TRBJ2-2; D is unresolved. Per germline, CDR1 SGHDT and CDR2 YYEEEE. This CDR3 spans 12 amino acids. The V end lost 3 bases, the J end lost 6 bases, and 6 bases lay between the germline ends. CDR3 in amino acids: CASSWSAGELFF. In nucleotides, the CDR3 is TGTGCCAGCAGCTGGAGCGCCGGGGAGCTGTTTTTT. Full variable domain (missing parts from reference TRBV5-6 and TRBJ2-2): DAGVTQSPTHLIKTRGQQVTLRCSPKSGHDTVSWYQQALGQGPQFIFQYYEEEERQRGNFPDRFSGHQFPNYSSELNVNALLLGDSALYLCASSWSAGELFFGEGSRLTVL.